This TCR beta chain appears in the sequencing data of a study of monozygotic twins with inflammatory bowel disease. Comment on this clonotype: Its antigen remains unknown.

After skipping T cell sorting, the authors isolated total RNA from whole blood. Study findings and constraints: Compared with healthy co-twins, IBD patients showed reduced TCRbeta repertoire diversity by inverse Simpson. Possibly reflecting limited power, no difference in repertoire similarity was found between concordant and discordant twins.

From its re-call of the 5' RACE reads, TCRdb lists each CDR3 protein once, without DNA. Recorded for this sample: hundreds of thousands of distinct CDR3 sequences. The CDR3 is 15 amino acids. The TCR was taken from a human donor with ulcerative colitis or Crohn's disease, or a healthy co-twin of an affected twin (not recorded which). The V gene is TRBV12-3 or TRBV12-4, the J gene TRBJ2-1; TCRdb selects TRBD1, and the lack of DNA leaves this call unchecked. Sequenced sample: blood. CDR3 amino acids: CASSRTGQSVNEQFF.